This TCR beta chain was retrieved from a study of monozygotic twins with cystic fibrosis. Study-wide points: Monozygotic CF twin pairs shared significantly more nucleotide-identical clonotypes than unrelated CF individuals did. Median Simpson clonality of approximately 0.0088 suggested naive T cells predominated. In 13 of 16 pairs, V gene usage was closest to the co-twin's.

To note about this clone: Its antigen remains unidentified.

Assay: immunoSEQ multiplex PCR; the TCRdb copy retains only in-frame clones and omits some. The sample has some 26,000 clones; 75% to 95% are singletons. The CDR3 length is 15 residues. The ends lost 7 bases at V and 7 bases at J; junction bases unmatched: 13. The germline CDR1 and CDR2 sequences are SGHRS and YFSETQ. This clonotype was obtained from a girl aged 2 to 10 with cystic fibrosis. Sequenced sample: blood. V gene TRBV5-1 combines with J gene TRBJ2-2; 7 positions match TRBD1. In DNA, the CDR3 is TGCGCCAGCTCTTTGGGACAGTGGAGTGGCGGGGAGCTGTTTTTT. Amino acids: CASSLGQWSGGELFF.